The 7 T cell receptor beta chains in this list originate from one sample, sequenced in a study of beta chain features in type 1 diabetes. As every portion of the isolated RNA was reverse transcribed, the sequencing read expressed TCRB transcripts. Produced via immunoSEQ multiplex PCR; TCRdb's table is partial and in-frame only. The table records about 160,000 clones, 7% to 10% of them present only once. The source material was central memory CD4+ T cells from blood. The receptors shown here come from a woman aged 18-29 years in good health.

In this sample, this clone turned up a few times. This sequence joins TRBV7-2 and TRBJ2-7; 7 bases are shared with TRBD1. The ends lost 5 bases at V and 4 bases at J; junction bases unmatched: 11. Per germline, CDR1 SGHTA and CDR2 FQGNSA. The CDR3 totals 15 residues. The CDR3 DNA is TGTGCCAGCAGCCCGGGAAAGGGGGCTCCTTACGAGCAGTACTTC. Translated, it gives CASSPGKGAPYEQYF. Filled out from reference TRBV7-2 and TRBJ2-7, the complete variable domain reads GAGVSQSPSNKVTEKGKDVELRCDPISGHTALYWYRQSLGQGLEFLIYFQGNSAPDKSGLPSDRFSAERTGGSVSTLTIQRTQQEDSAVYLCASSPGKGAPYEQYFGPGTRLTVT.

This clone was seen at least ten times. The V and J genes are TRBV14 and TRBJ1-2, with 7 bases matching TRBD1. The CDR3 is 13 residues long. The V gene end was trimmed by 3 bases and the J gene end by 2 bases; junction bases not matched to a gene: 0. CDR1 and CDR2 (germline): SGHDN, FVKESK. The CDR3 is CASSQGQNYGYTF. CDR3 DNA: TGTGCCAGCAGCCAGGGACAGAACTATGGCTACACCTTC.

This clone was detected a few times. This chain connects TRBV5-6 to TRBJ2-7, with 10 bases fitting TRBD2. Trimming cost V 1 base and J 7 bases; bases outside gene matches: 11. CDR1 is SGHDT and CDR2 is YYEEEE in the germline V gene. The CDR3 has 16 residues. The CDR3 loop is CASSLTRVAGGGEQYF. The CDR3, as DNA: TGTGCCAGCAGCTTGACGAGAGTAGCGGGAGGTGGGGAGCAGTACTTC. The variable domain in full, completed from reference TRBV5-6 and TRBJ2-7, reads DAGVTQSPTHLIKTRGQQVTLRCSPKSGHDTVSWYQQALGQGPQFIFQYYEEEERQRGNFPDRFSGHQFPNYSSELNVNALLLGDSALYLCASSLTRVAGGGEQYFGPGTRLTVT.

The chain employs TRBV6-5 and TRBJ1-5; possibly TRBD1 for D (6 bases). The CDR3 length is 14 residues. V lost 10 bases, J lost 3 bases, and 16 bases lay in between. From germline, CDR1 is MNHEY and CDR2 SVGAGI. This CDR3 is CATGAGANNQPQHF. CDR3 bases: TGTGCCACCGGGGCGGGGGCAAACAATCAGCCCCAGCATTTT.

In DNA form, the CDR3 reads TGTGCCAGCAGCTCCTCCGGATGGAGGGGCGGGGAGCTGTTTTTT. Residues: CASSSSGWRGGELFF. The chain links TRBV7-2 to TRBJ2-2; possible D gene TRBD2, 6 bases. Germline V gene data show CDR1 as SGHTA and CDR2 as FQGNSA. CDR3 size: 15 residues. Trimming removed 4 bases from V and 7 bases from J, with 16 bases in between. Looking up the rest from reference TRBV7-2 and TRBJ2-2 gives the full variable domain: GAGVSQSPSNKVTEKGKDVELRCDPISGHTALYWYRQSLGQGLEFLIYFQGNSAPDKSGLPSDRFSAERTGGSVSTLTIQRTQQEDSAVYLCASSSSGWRGGELFFGEGSRLTVL.

A single count supports this clone. The chain couples TRBV27 to TRBJ2-5, with TRBD1 as a possible D gene (6 bases). Trimming pared 6 bases from V and 4 bases from J, leaving 15 bases between. The CDR3 is made up of 14 amino acids. Germline V CDR1 and CDR2: MNHEY, SMNVEV (reference sequence). In DNA, the CDR3 is TGTGCCAGCAGGTCCCAGGGCAGGGGAGAGACCCAGTACTTC. Residues: CASRSQGRGETQYF.

V usage is TRBV5-1 and J usage is TRBJ2-7; 7 positions agree with TRBD1. J gave up 2 bases and V 1 base, and 6 bases lay outside the gene matches. Germline V gene data show CDR1 as SGHRS and CDR2 as YFSETQ. This CDR3 spans 15 amino acids. CDR3: CASSLPRTGPYEQYF. The CDR3, as DNA: TGCGCCAGCAGCTTGCCGCGGACAGGACCCTACGAGCAGTACTTC.